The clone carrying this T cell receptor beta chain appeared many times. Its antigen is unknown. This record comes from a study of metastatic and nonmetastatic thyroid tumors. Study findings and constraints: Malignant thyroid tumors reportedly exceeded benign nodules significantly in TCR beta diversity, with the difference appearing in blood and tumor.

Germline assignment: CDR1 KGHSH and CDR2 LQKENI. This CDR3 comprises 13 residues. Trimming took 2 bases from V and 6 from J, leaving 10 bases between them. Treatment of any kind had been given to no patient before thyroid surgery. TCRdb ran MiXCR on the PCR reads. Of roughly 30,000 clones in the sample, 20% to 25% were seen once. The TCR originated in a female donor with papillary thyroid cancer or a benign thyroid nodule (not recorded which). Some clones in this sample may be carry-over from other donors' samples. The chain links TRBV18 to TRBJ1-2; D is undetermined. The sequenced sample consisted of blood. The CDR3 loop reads CASSPSGGNGYTF. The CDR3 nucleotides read TGTGCCAGCTCACCATCGGGAGGCAATGGCTACACCTTC.